The clone carrying this T cell receptor (beta chain) was picked up one time. What it binds is unknown. The data are from a study of cytomegalovirus exposure and HLA in healthy donors. About the research overall: The Caucasian-associated ancestry cluster contained about 80% of the approximately 390 genotyped donors. The study's findings and limits: TCR beta sequences reportedly predicted most subjects' HLA-A and HLA-B alleles accurately. More clonal expansion characterized HLA-associated TCR beta chains than equally common others in a later analysis. In a later analysis, specific HLA alleles were associated with 15,000 to 20,000 TCR beta sequences at a 0.05 false discovery rate.

V was trimmed by 4 bases and J by 3 bases, leaving 9 bases between them. The CDR3 covers 13 residues. The germline gives CDR1 ENHRY, CDR2 SYGVKD. PCR involved 60 Vbeta and 13 Jbeta primers. The data were produced by immunoSEQ multiplex PCR, yet TCRdb's version contains in-frame clones alone and is incomplete. The sample shows 200,000 or so clones, roughly four fifths of them seen only once. The gene calls are TRBV10-3 and TRBJ2-5; D uncertain. The sequencing input was PBMCs. This TCR was recovered from a girl aged 2 to 10 in good health and CMV-seronegative. Here the CDR3 DNA reads TGTGCCATCAGTGCCCCCAGGAAAGAGACCCAGTACTTC. It translates to CAISAPRKETQYF.